These 24 T cell receptor beta chains came from one sample sequenced in a study of cytomegalovirus exposure and HLA in healthy donors. Vbeta (60) and Jbeta (13) primers were used in the PCR. Only in-frame clones appear in the TCRdb table, and some are missing; sequencing was by immunoSEQ multiplex PCR. The sample contains 130,000 or so clones, around 80% of which appear only once. The sequencing input was PBMCs. The receptors here all came from a man aged 30 to 39 in good health and CMV-seronegative.

There are a few counts of this clone. This chain uses TRBV5-1 with TRBJ1-2, with D possibly TRBD1 on 5 matching bases. The V and J ends lost 2 bases and 6 bases respectively, with 11 bases between them. CDR1 and CDR2 (germline): SGHRS, YFSETQ. The CDR3 is 13 amino acids. The CDR3 is CASSLGVPDGYTF. The CDR3 DNA follows: TGCGCCAGCAGCTTAGGGGTTCCGGATGGCTACACCTTC. Filled out from reference TRBV5-1 and TRBJ1-2, the complete variable domain reads KAGVTQTPRYLIKTRGQQVTLSCSPISGHRSVSWYQQTPGQGLQFLFEYFSETQRNKGNFPGRFSGRQFSNSRSEMNVSTLELGDSALYLCASSLGVPDGYTFGSGTRLTVV.

This clone was observed once. V and J are TRBV27 and TRBJ1-1; 7 nucleotides line up with TRBD1. V lost 2 bases, J lost 6 bases, and 9 bases stayed unmatched. The germline gives CDR1 MNHEY, CDR2 SMNVEV (reference sequence). This CDR3 contains 15 residues. The DNA for the CDR3 is TGTGCCAGCAGTTTAGACAGGGTGGGTGTTTCTGAAGCTTTCTTT. Protein: CASSLDRVGVSEAFF.

The sample holds one count of this clone. The chain combines TRBV28 with TRBJ1-1; unclear D gene. The CDR3 is 15 amino acids. V dropped 3 bases and J dropped 0 bases, with 11 bases sitting between them. Germline-derived CDR1 and CDR2 are MDHEN and SYDVKM. The CDR3 bases are TGTGCCAGCAGTTTGCTAGGAGAAATGAACACTGAAGCTTTCTTT. Its translation is CASSLLGEMNTEAFF.

The gene calls are TRBV18 and TRBJ2-2, with a weak D call TRBD1 (5 bases). The CDR3 is 17 residues long. Germline CDR1 and CDR2: KGHSH and LQKENI. The V gene lost 3 bases and the J gene lost 0 bases, with 14 bases spanning the gap. CDR3 nucleotide sequence: TGTGCCAGCTCACCCGGATCCTGGACATCGAACACCGGGGAGCTGTTTTTT. Protein: CASSPGSWTSNTGELFF.

This clone was picked up one time. The CDR3 is CASGDTGYGTQYF. The CDR3 DNA reads as TGTGCCAGCGGTGATACAGGGTATGGGACCCAGTACTTC. The chain couples TRBV5-4 to TRBJ2-5; tentatively, D is TRBD1 (6 bases). Germline assignment: CDR1 SGHNT and CDR2 YYREEE (reference sequence). Trimming removed 7 bases at V and 7 bases at J, with 17 bases between. CDR3 size: 13 residues.

This rearrangement joins TRBV10-2 to TRBJ1-5, with 7 bases matching TRBD1. With 0 bases clipped from V and 5 bases from J, the junction kept 7 bases outside the gene matches. Germline V CDR1 and CDR2: WSHSY, SAAADI. The CDR3 has 16 residues. CDR3 DNA sequence: TGCGCCAGCAGTGAGTCGCTCGGGACAGACTATCAGCCCCAGCATTTT. This sequence encodes CASSESLGTDYQPQHF.

The chain couples TRBV7-2 to TRBJ1-2; D gene ambiguous. Trimming removed 5 bases at V and 8 bases at J, with 21 bases between. Germline CDR1 reads SGHTA; CDR2 reads FQGNSA. CDR3 length: 15 amino acids. This chain's CDR3 is CASSPGSIGVEGYTF. CDR3 in DNA: TGTGCCAGCAGCCCCGGGTCCATAGGCGTTGAGGGCTACACCTTC.

This clone showed up just a few times. The chain joins TRBV2 to TRBJ2-7; weak D call: TRBD1 (6 bases). In germline, CDR1 is SNHLY, CDR2 FYNNEI. Trimming left V 7 bases short and J 2 bases short, with 12 bases between. CDR3 length equals 13 residues. The CDR3 nucleotides read TGTGCCAGCACCCCAGGGGACCCCTACGAGCAGTACTTC. It specifies CASTPGDPYEQYF.

The chain has TRBV6-5 and TRBJ1-1; TRBD1 aligns across 10 bases. V shed 5 bases, J shed 9 bases, and the junction held 12 bases outside the gene matches. Germline loops: CDR1 MNHEY, CDR2 SVGAGI. This CDR3 comprises 15 residues. CDR3 DNA: TGTGCCAGCAGTCCACCGGGACAGGGGAGGGTTAAAGCTTTCTTT. It translates to CASSPPGQGRVKAFF.

The chain is built from TRBV2 and TRBJ1-5; TRBD1 might be the D (5 bases). Trimming took 9 bases from V and 2 from J, leaving 14 bases between them. This CDR3 has 14 amino acids. Germline CDR1 reads SNHLY; CDR2 reads FYNNEI. Here the CDR3 DNA reads TGTGCCAGTCTGAACGGGGGGGGCAATCAGCCCCAGCATTTT. Amino acid sequence: CASLNGGGNQPQHF.

The chain uses TRBV5-1 and TRBJ2-3; 12 bases are a match to TRBD2. J lost 2 bases, V lost 2 bases, and 3 bases had no gene match. The V gene's germline CDR1 is SGHRS and CDR2 YFSETQ. The CDR3 sequence is 16 residues long. The CDR3 sequence is CASSFGTSGYTDTQYF. The DNA of the CDR3 is TGCGCCAGCAGCTTTGGGACTAGCGGGTACACAGATACGCAGTATTTT.

The gene calls are TRBV4-2 and TRBJ2-3; D gene unclear. Germline CDR1 and CDR2: LGHNA and YNFKEQ. Trimming removed 1 base from V and 0 bases from J, with 5 bases in between. The CDR3 runs 14 residues. This CDR3 is CASSQVESTDTQYF. The CDR3 coding sequence is TGTGCCAGCAGCCAAGTCGAGAGCACAGATACGCAGTATTTT.

The V call is TRBV19, the J call TRBJ1-4; D perhaps matches TRBD1 (5 bases). This CDR3 contains 14 residues. Between the trimmed V and J ends, which lost 5 bases and 7 bases, there was a span of 14 bases. CDR1 is LNHDA, CDR2 SQIVND, per germline (reference sequence). The CDR3 coding sequence is TGTGCCAGTAGTCCCAGGGAAGATCGTGAAAAACTGTTTTTT. As protein: CASSPREDREKLFF.

This clone was counted between two and nine times. This rearrangement joins TRBV27 to TRBJ2-7; 8 bases are a match to TRBD1. V gave up 4 bases and J gave up 5 bases; unmatched junction bases: 10. The CDR3 contains 15 residues. The V gene's germline CDR1 is MNHEY and CDR2 SMNVEV (reference sequence). Here the CDR3 reads CASSSQHRGINEQYF. CDR3 DNA: TGTGCCAGCAGTTCCCAACACAGGGGGATCAACGAGCAGTACTTC.

V is TRBV5-6 and J is TRBJ1-6, with D unresolved. Germline CDR1 and CDR2: SGHDT and YYEEEE. This CDR3 has 14 amino acids. The germline V and J ends were trimmed by 2 bases and 9 bases, with 12 bases remaining between them. This CDR3 reads CASSFGESGSPLHF. In DNA, the CDR3 is TGTGCCAGCAGCTTCGGTGAGTCTGGTTCACCCCTCCACTTT.

This clone has just one count. The V and J genes are TRBV2 and TRBJ2-3; the match to TRBD2 covers 8 bases. Looked up from germline, CDR1 is SNHLY and CDR2 is FYNNEI. V dropped 6 bases and J dropped 3; count of bases not matched to a gene: 2. The CDR3 runs 13 residues. CDR3 nucleotide sequence: TGTGCCAGCAGCGGGGGGGCGACAGATACGCAGTATTTT. Encoded protein: CASSGGATDTQYF.

V usage is TRBV19 and J usage is TRBJ2-1; D gene unclear. CDR1 is LNHDA, CDR2 SQIVND, per germline (reference sequence). The CDR3 extends over 15 amino acids. V lost 8 bases, J lost 0 bases, and 14 bases lay in between. The CDR3 DNA follows: TGTGCCAGTGATAGCAGTCACCGCTCCTACAATGAGCAGTTCTTC. Encoded protein: CASDSSHRSYNEQFF.

The chain employs TRBV9 and TRBJ1-3, with a weak D call TRBD1 (6 bases). CDR1 is SGDLS, CDR2 YYNGEE, per germline. There are 14 residues in the CDR3. The V and J ends lost 3 bases and 1 base respectively, with 8 bases between them. CDR3 coding DNA: TGTGCCAGCAGCGGTACAGGGTCTGGAAACACCATATATTTT. It specifies CASSGTGSGNTIYF.

The rearrangement uses TRBV25-1 and TRBJ1-2; tentative D call: TRBD1 (6 bases). Germline V gives CDR1 MGHDK, CDR2 SYGVNS. Trimming stripped 1 base from V and 4 bases from J, with 19 bases between. The CDR3 extends over 17 amino acids. The DNA of the CDR3 is TGTGCCAGCAGTGAATCTACCCCACAGGGACCAGCCTATGGCTACACCTTC. Its protein is CASSESTPQGPAYGYTF.

The V gene is TRBV15, the J gene TRBJ2-7; 10 bases agree with TRBD2. Germline V gene data show CDR1 as LNHNV and CDR2 as YYDKDF (reference sequence). CDR3 length: 16 amino acids. The V gene end was trimmed by 1 base and the J gene end by 3 bases; junction bases not matched to a gene: 6. The CDR3 DNA reads TGTGCCACCAGCAGAGCTAAACTAGCGGGGCTCTACGAGCAGTACTTC. Amino acids: CATSRAKLAGLYEQYF.

The V call is TRBV7-2, the J call TRBJ2-5; possibly TRBD2 for D (7 bases). This CDR3 spans 14 amino acids. V was cut by 0 bases and J by 5 bases, with 10 bases left in between. Germline CDR1 is SGHTA and CDR2 is FQGNSA. DNA of the CDR3: TGTGCCAGCAGCTTAGCGGGGGGGCGGGAGACCCAGTACTTC. This encodes CASSLAGGRETQYF. Full variable domain (rest looked up from reference TRBV7-2 and TRBJ2-5): GAGVSQSPSNKVTEKGKDVELRCDPISGHTALYWYRQSLGQGLEFLIYFQGNSAPDKSGLPSDRFSAERTGGSVSTLTIQRTQQEDSAVYLCASSLAGGRETQYFGPGTRLLVL.

The chain employs TRBV25-1 and TRBJ2-7; TRBD1 matches at 7 bases. The V gene's germline CDR1 is MGHDK and CDR2 SYGVNS. V lost 1 base and J lost 2; bases outside the gene matches: 5. The length of the CDR3 is 15 residues. CDR3 DNA sequence: TGTGCCAGCAGTGAATCGGGGACAGCGGCCTACGAGCAGTACTTC. Protein: CASSESGTAAYEQYF.

This chain links TRBV6-4 with TRBJ2-2, with TRBD1 matching 10 bases. This CDR3 spans 14 amino acids. The V and J ends lost 4 bases and 4 bases, in that order; junction bases with no gene match: 0. The germline V gene has CDR1 MRHNA and CDR2 SNTAGT. The CDR3 region is CASSGTGGTGELFF. The CDR3 DNA reads as TGTGCCAGCAGTGGGACAGGGGGCACCGGGGAGCTGTTTTTT.

This chain uses TRBV14 with TRBJ1-1; D is unresolved. The germline V gene encodes CDR1 SGHDN and CDR2 FVKESK. This CDR3 comprises 13 residues. Trimming pared 6 bases from V and 12 bases from J, leaving 20 bases between. The CDR3 here is CASRNPGLKITFF. CDR3 DNA: TGTGCCAGCAGAAACCCAGGACTGAAAATAACTTTCTTT.